This T cell receptor (beta chain) emerged from a study of blood T cell repertoires in COVID-19. V gave up 5 bases and J gave up 6 bases, with 12 bases separating them. Germline V gene data show CDR1 as KGHDR and CDR2 as SFDVKD. The CDR3 runs 13 residues. Profiled with immunoSEQ multiplex PCR; TCRdb holds only in-frame clones, not every one. The repertoire has more than 35,000 clones, roughly 90% of them found once; the top ten carry around 20%. The specimen was peripheral blood. The chain combines TRBV24-1 with TRBJ2-5, with D possibly matching TRBD1 (6 bases). The sequence came from a man between 60 and 70 years old with acute or convalescent COVID-19. This chain's CDR3 is CATSGARGQTQYF. CDR3 coding DNA: TGTGCCACCAGTGGTGCCAGGGGACAGACCCAGTACTTC.